This TCR beta chain originates from a study of CD4 T cells in relation to SARS-CoV-2 and coronaviruses. The CDR3 is 13 residues long. Some clones are missing from TCRdb's copy, which holds only in-frame ones; the method was immunoSEQ multiplex PCR. The sample has 36,000 or so clones, 70% to 80% seen once. As concerns this clone: Its target is not known.

The J gene is TRBJ2-7, the V gene TRBV21-1; the table gives TRBD1 as D, unverified against the DNA. TRBV21-1 is an annotated pseudogene. Source material: memory CD4+ T cells from PBMCs, cultured in vitro. The clonotype originates from an adult with COVID-19. CDR3 in amino acids: CASSKDRDRCLDF. The CDR3 nucleotides are TGTGCCAGCAGCAAAGACAGGGACAGGTGTCTGGACTTC.